This T cell receptor (beta chain) was retrieved from a study of OX40 agonist ivuxolimab in advanced cancers. TCRdb's copy holds only in-frame clones and misses some; the assay was immunoSEQ multiplex PCR. The sample lists fewer than 8,500 clones, 70% to 75% occurring once. Specimen: CD4+ or CD8+ T cells sorted from blood, collected in a trial of the OX40 agonist ivuxolimab. The source is an adult with an advanced solid tumor such as melanoma, head and neck, liver or kidney cancer.

The CDR3 DNA follows: TGTGCCAGTAGCCTTAGCGACAGGGCTTATTATAATTCACCCCTCCACTTT. As protein: CASSLSDRAYYNSPLHF. The V call is TRBV19, the J call TRBJ1-6, with TRBD1 matching over 7 bases. J was trimmed by 4 bases and V by 6 bases; bases with no gene match: 12. There are 17 residues in the CDR3. CDR1 is LNHDA and CDR2 is SQIVND in the germline V gene (reference sequence).